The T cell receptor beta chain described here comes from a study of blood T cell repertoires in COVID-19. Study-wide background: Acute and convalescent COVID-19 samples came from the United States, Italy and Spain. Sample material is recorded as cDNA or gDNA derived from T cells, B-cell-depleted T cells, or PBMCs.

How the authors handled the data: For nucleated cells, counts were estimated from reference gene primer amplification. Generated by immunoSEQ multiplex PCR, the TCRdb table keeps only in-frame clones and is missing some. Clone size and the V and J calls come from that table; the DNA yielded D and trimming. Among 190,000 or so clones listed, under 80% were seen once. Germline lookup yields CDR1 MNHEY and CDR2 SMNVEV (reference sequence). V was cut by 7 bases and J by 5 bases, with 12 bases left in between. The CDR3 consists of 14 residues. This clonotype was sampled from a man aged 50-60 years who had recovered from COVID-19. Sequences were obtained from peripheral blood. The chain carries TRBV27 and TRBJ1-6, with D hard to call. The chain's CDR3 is CASTLRGDNSPLHF. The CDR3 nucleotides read TGTGCCAGCACCCTCAGAGGAGATAATTCACCCCTCCACTTT.